The rows below give T cell receptor beta chains drawn from one sample of a study of CD8 T cells in Susac syndrome. TCRdb re-called the immunoSEQ multiplex PCR reads through MiXCR, storing one row per CDR3 protein. Of some 260,000 distinct CDR3 sequences in the sample, approximately 81% were seen once. Material: CD8+ T cells from PBMCs. These receptors were taken from a human donor with multiple sclerosis. Both conserved end residues are part of each CDR3. D genes are given only for firm matches. Size is omitted from some rows. Given values are once, few, many or a class for expanded clones.

v_call: TRBV11-1; j_call: TRBJ2-5; d_call: NA; clone_size: NA; cdr3_nt: TGTGCCAGCAGCTTAAAAAGGGTAGAAGAGACCCAGTACTTC; cdr3_aa: CASSLKRVEETQYF
v_call: TRBV24-1; j_call: TRBJ2-2; d_call: NA; clone_size: NA; cdr3_nt: TGTGCCACCATGATCCGGGGACCGAACACCGGGGAGCTGTTTTTT; cdr3_aa: CATMIRGPNTGELFF
v_call: TRBV3-1; j_call: TRBJ2-7; d_call: NA; clone_size: NA; cdr3_nt: TGTGCCAGCAGCCAAGGGTGGAGGGACGGAATAAACGGGCAGTACTTC; cdr3_aa: CASSQGWRDGINGQYF
v_call: TRBV27; j_call: TRBJ1-5; d_call: TRBD1; clone_size: NA; cdr3_nt: TGTGCCAGCAGCGTAGGGACAGCGTATCAGCCCCAGCATTTT; cdr3_aa: CASSVGTAYQPQHF
v_call: TRBV27; j_call: TRBJ1-1; d_call: NA; clone_size: NA; cdr3_nt: TGTGCCAGCAGTTTGTCTGGGGGGACTGAAGCTTTCTTT; cdr3_aa: CASSLSGGTEAFF
v_call: TRBV29-1; j_call: TRBJ2-1; d_call: NA; clone_size: once; cdr3_nt: TGCAGCGTTGAAGCCCCCGAGGGAAGTTTAGAGCAGTTCTTC; cdr3_aa: CSVEAPEGSLEQFF
v_call: TRBV28; j_call: TRBJ2-7; d_call: NA; clone_size: NA; cdr3_nt: TGTGCCAGCAGTTTAAGGGCCCGAGACTACGAGCAGTACTTC; cdr3_aa: CASSLRARDYEQYF
v_call: TRBV12-3/TRBV12-4; j_call: TRBJ2-1; d_call: TRBD2; clone_size: NA; cdr3_nt: TGTGCCAGCAGTTCTACCTCCCGTAGCGGGAGCAATGAGCAGTTCTTC; cdr3_aa: CASSSTSRSGSNEQFF
v_call: TRBV20-1; j_call: TRBJ2-3; d_call: NA; clone_size: NA; cdr3_nt: TGCAGTGCTAGATCCCCCGGGGAGGAGTATTTT; cdr3_aa: CSARSPGEEYF
v_call: TRBV7-8; j_call: TRBJ2-7; d_call: NA; clone_size: NA; cdr3_nt: TGTGCCAGCAGCTTAGTGCGGTTAGTTTCCTACGAGCAGTACTTC; cdr3_aa: CASSLVRLVSYEQYF